A selection of T cell receptor beta chains follows, all from one sample in a study of blood T cell repertoires in COVID-19. The method was immunoSEQ multiplex PCR; TCRdb's version includes in-frame clones alone and lacks a portion of them. This table holds 65,000 to 70,000 clones, roughly three quarters found once. Input material: peripheral blood. Receptor source: a human donor in a cohort sampled during active COVID-19. The CDR3 runs from the conserved cysteine through the conserved F or W. The D gene is left open where the match is weak. Size is stated for part of the rows, as once, few or many counts, or as a class when the clone is expanded.

D gene: TRBD1; clone size: NA; J gene: TRBJ2-2; V gene: TRBV7-6; CDR3 DNA: TGTGCCAGCAGCTTAGGGTGGACAGGGGTAGACGGGGAGCTGTTTTTT; CDR3 protein: CASSLGWTGVDGELFF
D gene: NA; clone size: NA; J gene: TRBJ2-2; V gene: TRBV27; CDR3 DNA: TGTGCCAGCCCTCGAGTCGGGGAGCTGTTTTTT; CDR3 protein: CASPRVGELFF
D gene: NA; clone size: NA; J gene: TRBJ2-7; V gene: TRBV21-1; CDR3 DNA: TGTGCCAGCAGCAACTATCTTCGGGACTCCCCCTACGAGCAGTACTTC; CDR3 protein: CASSNYLRDSPYEQYF
D gene: TRBD1; clone size: NA; J gene: TRBJ2-1; V gene: TRBV30; CDR3 DNA: TGTGCCTGGAGTAGTCAGGGGGCCGGGCAGTTCTTC; CDR3 protein: CAWSSQGAGQFF
D gene: NA; clone size: NA; J gene: TRBJ2-1; V gene: TRBV24-1; CDR3 DNA: TGTGCCACCAGTGATCTAGGAGACTGGGACAATGAGCAGTTCTTC; CDR3 protein: CATSDLGDWDNEQFF
D gene: NA; clone size: NA; J gene: TRBJ1-1; V gene: TRBV7-6; CDR3 DNA: TGTGCCAGCAGCTTAGGGCAGGGGCTCACTGAAGCTTTCTTT; CDR3 protein: CASSLGQGLTEAFF
D gene: TRBD1; clone size: NA; J gene: TRBJ1-5; V gene: TRBV28; CDR3 DNA: TGTGCCAGCAGTTTGCGCGGGACAGGGGGGAATCAGCCCCAGCATTTT; CDR3 protein: CASSLRGTGGNQPQHF
D gene: NA; clone size: once; J gene: TRBJ2-5; V gene: TRBV7-6; CDR3 DNA: TGTGCCAGCAGCTCCGGTCTCCCGTACCAAGAGACCCAGTACTTC; CDR3 protein: CASSSGLPYQETQYF
D gene: TRBD2; clone size: NA; J gene: TRBJ2-3; V gene: TRBV6-5; CDR3 DNA: TGTGCCAGCAGTACCGGGACTAGCGGTTCGGATACGCAGTATTTT; CDR3 protein: CASSTGTSGSDTQYF
D gene: TRBD1; clone size: NA; J gene: TRBJ2-7; V gene: TRBV2; CDR3 DNA: TGTGCCAGCAGTGAGAGTACAGGGGATCCTCAGTACTTC; CDR3 protein: CASSESTGDPQYF
D gene: TRBD2; clone size: NA; J gene: TRBJ2-1; V gene: TRBV24-1; CDR3 DNA: TGTGCCACCAGTGATCCTAGCGGGAGATACAATGAGCAGTTCTTC; CDR3 protein: CATSDPSGRYNEQFF
D gene: NA; clone size: NA; J gene: TRBJ2-2; V gene: TRBV19; CDR3 DNA: TGTGCCAGTAGTATTTCTCAGGGTGCGCTGTTTTTT; CDR3 protein: CASSISQGALFF
D gene: NA; clone size: NA; J gene: TRBJ2-7; V gene: TRBV7-9; CDR3 DNA: TGTGCCAGCAGCTTAGGGCCAGGTACATACGAGCAGTACTTC; CDR3 protein: CASSLGPGTYEQYF
D gene: NA; clone size: NA; J gene: TRBJ1-6; V gene: TRBV10-2; CDR3 DNA: TGCGCCAGCAGTGACTCACAGCCTTCCTATAATTCACCCCTCCACTTT; CDR3 protein: CASSDSQPSYNSPLHF
D gene: TRBD1; clone size: NA; J gene: TRBJ1-1; V gene: TRBV6-1; CDR3 DNA: TGTGCCAGCAGTGATCCGTCTTCTGACAGGGGGCGAACTGAAGCTTTCTTT; CDR3 protein: CASSDPSSDRGRTEAFF
D gene: NA; clone size: NA; J gene: TRBJ1-6; V gene: TRBV6-5; CDR3 DNA: TGTGCCAGCAGTCCCCTTGGGAGGACGGGTTCACCCCTCCACTTT; CDR3 protein: CASSPLGRTGSPLHF
D gene: NA; clone size: NA; J gene: TRBJ2-7; V gene: TRBV23-1; CDR3 DNA: TGCGCCAGCAGTCAAGGGGGCCAGTCCTACGAGCAGTACTTC; CDR3 protein: CASSQGGQSYEQYF
D gene: TRBD1; clone size: few; J gene: TRBJ1-2; V gene: TRBV10-3; CDR3 DNA: TGTGCCATCAGTGAGTCGGGACAGGGATTCTATGGCTACACCTTC; CDR3 protein: CAISESGQGFYGYTF
D gene: TRBD1; clone size: NA; J gene: TRBJ2-5; V gene: TRBV5-1; CDR3 DNA: TGCGCCAGCAGCCGGGGACAGATGGAAGAGACCCAGTACTTC; CDR3 protein: CASSRGQMEETQYF
D gene: TRBD1; clone size: NA; J gene: TRBJ2-2; V gene: TRBV5-8; CDR3 DNA: TGTGCCAGCAGCGCGGGACAGGCGAACACCGGGGAGCTGTTTTTT; CDR3 protein: CASSAGQANTGELFF
D gene: TRBD2; clone size: NA; J gene: TRBJ2-7; V gene: TRBV4-1; CDR3 DNA: TGCGCCAGCAGCCAAGACCCAGCGCTAGCGGCCTACGAGCAGTACTTC; CDR3 protein: CASSQDPALAAYEQYF
D gene: NA; clone size: NA; J gene: TRBJ2-2; V gene: TRBV7-8; CDR3 DNA: TGTGCCAGCAGCTCAGGGGGGACCGGGGAGCTGTTTTTT; CDR3 protein: CASSSGGTGELFF
D gene: TRBD2; clone size: NA; J gene: TRBJ2-5; V gene: TRBV5-4; CDR3 DNA: TGTGCCAGCAGCTTGGGGACTAGCGGCAACCAAGTGACCCAGTACTTC; CDR3 protein: CASSLGTSGNQVTQYF
D gene: NA; clone size: NA; J gene: TRBJ2-5; V gene: TRBV7-6; CDR3 DNA: TGTGCCAGCAGCTTAGCGGTCCGAAGTAGCGGAGGTAAAGAGACCCAGTACTTC; CDR3 protein: CASSLAVRSSGGKETQYF
D gene: NA; clone size: NA; J gene: TRBJ2-2; V gene: TRBV29-1; CDR3 DNA: TGCAGCGCCGAAGGACAGACGAACACCGGGGAGCTGTTTTTT; CDR3 protein: CSAEGQTNTGELFF
D gene: NA; clone size: NA; J gene: TRBJ1-5; V gene: TRBV4-1; CDR3 DNA: TGCGCCAGCAGCCAAGATCCGGCAGGGGCACAGAATCAGCCCCAGCATTTT; CDR3 protein: CASSQDPAGAQNQPQHF
D gene: TRBD2; clone size: NA; J gene: TRBJ2-7; V gene: TRBV5-4; CDR3 DNA: TGTGCCAGCAGCTTTAGCGGGAGCTCCTACGAGCAGTACTTC; CDR3 protein: CASSFSGSSYEQYF